This T cell receptor (beta chain) was recorded in a study of shared clonotypes between healthy human individuals. Study details: CD4 naive cells filled three plates per donor, CD4 memory three, CD8 naive two and CD8 memory one.

Original processing notes: Filtering differed since immunoSEQ provided only junctions, with no quality scores. Assay: immunoSEQ multiplex PCR; the TCRdb copy retains only in-frame clones and omits some. V, J and clone size derive from that table, while D and trimming were established from the DNA sequence. In the table there are just over 2,000,000 clones, approximately 94% of which are singletons. Study-level results: The sole specimen, blood, was sampled, and tissue repertoires likely differ. It was the few donors that limited the genetic and exposure-history diversity represented.

Germline CDR1 and CDR2: MNHNS and SASEGT. V lost 3 bases to trimming and J lost 3 bases, with 9 bases between them. CDR3 length: 14 amino acids. This clone showed up just once. The antigen is undetermined. As defined, naive CD8 cells were CD45RO-negative and positively selected for CCR7, with terminally differentiated effector memory CD45RA+ cells excluded. This TCR was sampled from a man in his late teens or twenties in good health. Sequencing input: naive CD8+ T cells sorted from blood. The chain recombines TRBV6-1 with TRBJ1-5; no clear D. The CDR3 loop reads CASSDLMVNQPQHF. The CDR3 DNA follows: TGTGCCAGCAGTGACCTCATGGTCAATCAGCCCCAGCATTTT.